The clone carrying this T cell receptor (beta chain) came up many times. Unique molecular identifiers featured in how the TCRbeta library was prepared. Using its own MiXCR run on the PCR reads, TCRdb lists one record per CDR3 protein. The sample shows around 120,000 distinct CDR3 sequences, roughly 24% of them seen only once. This sample was taken from a study of T-cell reconstitution after alpha-beta-depleted transplantation in children. J gave up 0 bases and V 5 bases, and 6 bases lay outside the gene matches. The CDR3 is made up of 18 amino acids. From germline, CDR1 is MNHEY and CDR2 SMNVEV (reference sequence).

The sample here was PBMCs, mostly from graft donor cells, taken 180 days after TCRalphabeta/CD19-depleted stem cell transplant. This TCR was recovered from a male patient between 2 and 10 years old who had a stem cell transplant for chronic granulomatous disease, so the T cells may come from the graft donor. The V call is TRBV27, the J call TRBJ2-1, with 14 positions matching TRBD2. CDR3 sequence reads: CASSPRLAGGLSYNEQFF. The CDR3, as DNA: TGTGCCAGCAGTCCCAGACTAGCGGGAGGGCTCTCCTACAATGAGCAGTTCTTC.